This T cell receptor (beta chain) is from a study of cytomegalovirus exposure and HLA in healthy donors (dated by TCRdb to 2016 to 2017). Some background on the complete study: An earlier analysis of 587 of the donors reported approximately 280 Gb of sequence data and 117 million unique TCR beta sequences obtained from approximately 180 million T cells. About 320 gigabases of sequencing data and tens of millions of unique TCR sequences were included in an early release covering roughly 600 HLA-typed donors. Of the 300 to 450 genotyped donors, 75% to 85% were placed in the genetic ancestry cluster associated with self-reported Caucasian donors. The study aimed to test whether signatures of past pathogen exposure could be identified by cataloging public T cell receptors. Using immunosequencing, the study profiled T cell repertoires from 666 subjects and related those repertoires to cytomegalovirus serostatus. In addition to the first cohort of about 650 subjects, a separate validation cohort of 120 different subjects was used. High-throughput TCR immunosequencing, statistical association of individual TCRs with disease status, and machine learning were combined to predict cytomegalovirus infection status. A later analysis re-analyzed previously published TCR beta repertoires from 666 donors and added high-resolution HLA genotyping to study TCR occurrence patterns. Rather than drawing on any new phenotypic data, the later analysis identified candidate immune exposures from TCR beta sequences and the way those sequences occurred across donors. An earlier analysis of a few hundred of the donors applied high-throughput TCR beta sequencing to assess whether each TCR beta V gene segment acted as functional or pseudogenic. Alongside the repertoire data, information on donor age, sex, ethnicity and CMV serostatus was compiled. A later genetic analysis took genome-wide SNP genotypes for about three fifths of the 666 donors and used that subset as a discovery cohort. Every discovery cohort repertoire had been produced on one sequencing platform. Both class I and class II loci were covered by HLA typing, at four-digit resolution. Typing coverage varied by locus: about 629-640 donors for A, B, C, DRB1 and DQB1; roughly 520 for DQA1; around 570 for DPA1; about 450 for DPB1. Roughly five DR-DQ haplotypes were treated as single units for association and clustering because of strong linkage in the cohort. Among around 400 genotyped donors of the cohort, an average of about 220,000 unique TCR beta nucleotide sequences was sequenced per donor, of which about 18% were non-productive.

The receptor library was made with the immunoSEQ multiplex PCR assay. The multiplex PCR relied on a mix of 60 forward primers for TCR Vbeta segments and 13 reverse primers for TCR Jbeta segments. A multiplex PCR assay on genomic DNA amplified the CDR3 region of rearranged TCR beta genes. On the Illumina HiSeq System, the amplified TCR beta libraries were sequenced as 87-base-pair reads. Concerning the study's data processing: Across the 670 or so repertoires, a later analysis counted 80 million or so unique TCR beta chains, 8.5 million to 12 million of which were shared by at least two donors. Raw reads were error-corrected and collapsed into unique sequences with a nearest-neighbor algorithm that merged closely related sequences to remove PCR and sequencing errors. Alignment of CDR3 sequences to IMGT reference sequences was used to assign V, D and J gene segments. For a sequence to be retained, a match of at least six nucleotides was required to both a V gene segment and a J gene segment. A rearrangement was called productive if the CDR3 had no stop codons and remained in frame with V and J, and every other rearrangement was called non-productive. Following IMGT convention, CDR3 was defined as the stretch from the second conserved V-encoded cysteine to the conserved J-encoded phenylalanine. In an earlier analysis of around 570 of the donors, sequences lacking an unambiguous match to a single V gene segment were excluded. An earlier analysis of fewer than 750 of the donors called V segments functional above 56.7% productive rearrangements and segregating when the between-donor standard deviation exceeded 5%. A statistical classification framework was built for diagnosing cytomegalovirus status from the catalog of TCR beta chain sequences. V and J gene assignment, in a later analysis, came from comparing TCR nucleotide sequences with IMGT/GENE-DB human TR gene sequences. In a later analysis, CDR3 sequences and most-parsimonious VDJ recombination scenarios were assigned using the TCRdist pipeline. In a later analysis, every TCR beta chain was defined by the combination of its CDR3 amino acid sequence and its V-gene family, and reads without a unique V-gene family were dropped. To address suspected cross-contamination and a sequencing artifact, a later analysis removed 592 highly shared, low-generation-probability nucleotide sequences. For each public chain, a later analysis derived a clonal expansion index from normalized ranks of inferred template counts within each repertoire. In a later analysis, generation probabilities were computed with a VDJ recombination model fitted to out-of-frame rearrangements, and the resulting probabilities were checked against IGoR. A later analysis scored TCR-TCR, TCR-HLA and TCR-CMV co-occurrence with hypergeometric tests, applying a repertoire-size bias correction to TCR pairs. A later analysis estimated false discovery rates by permuting HLA or CMV assignments 20 times. A later analysis grouped co-occurring TCRs with DBSCAN, adding TCRdist sequence similarity when clustering within HLA-allele-positive subsets. For co-occurrence clustering, repertoires with fewer than 30,000 or more than 120,000 public chains were excluded, along with 5 or 6 repertoires with anomalous nucleotide sharing. TCRdb carries this immuneACCESS record with in-frame sequences only. Its versions omit some clonotypes, under half of them owing to an unresolved V gene in the studies checked, with the rest unexplained. Clonal size and the V and J genes are those of that table, whereas D and trimming came from the DNA. In this sample the table shows some 170,000 clones, around four fifths of which occur a single time. The top ten clonotypes cover 9% to 10% of the sample.

What the authors observed across the whole study: A later analysis found that TCR association rates varied across HLA loci, with DRB1 alleles showing the most associated TCRs and HLA-C alleles the fewest. In vitro tests confirmed that a few of the cytomegalovirus-associated TCR beta chains recognize cytomegalovirus antigens. In a later genetic analysis, fewer N-insertions in productive TCRs were reported among donors in an Asian-associated ancestry cluster than the approximately 710-donor mean. Because counts were too low, about 18 rarely observed V segments, including chromosome 9 orphons, were excluded from the earlier analysis of 500 to 700 of the donors. Most TCR sequences were observed very rarely across donors, whereas some public TCRs were present in many individuals. Because HLA typing was missing for some donors at each locus, association tests included only the typed subset. In both the original and validation cohorts, the classifier was reported to diagnose cytomegalovirus status with high specificity and sensitivity. A later analysis reported that several top co-occurrence clusters appeared linked to parvovirus B19, influenza, CMV and Epstein-Barr virus. Roughly uniform sequencing depth across donors was assumed in presence/absence analyses, although this assumption may not hold. A later analysis found that most CMV-associated TCR beta chains appeared HLA-restricted, with HLA associations seemingly driven largely by CMV exposure. The study listed 150 to 200 TCR beta chains as associated with cytomegalovirus. An earlier analysis of approximately 540 of the donors showed that most TCR beta V segments appeared in productive rearrangements either about 87% or about 30% of the time, which broadly matched IMGT annotations. The cohort was sequenced for TCR beta chains only, and without alpha or paired-chain data the features that could be detected were limited. Some IMGT-functional V segments, including TRBV6-2 and TRBV6-3, could not be told apart with the 87-base-pair reads, so those segments were excluded. Linkage disequilibrium might explain the correlated functional status among segregating V segments, but an unknown experimental factor could not be excluded. A later analysis associated approximately 17,000 TCR beta sequences with specific HLA alleles at a false discovery rate of 0.05. An association between a missense DCLRE1C variant and V-gene and J-gene trimming of TCR beta chains was found in a later genetic analysis and replicated in an independent cohort. Compared with equally common non-associated chains, HLA-associated TCR beta chains in a later analysis were more clonally expanded and had lower generation probabilities. It was suggested by the authors that the approach could potentially be generalized to other disease states and immunological phenotypes. A group of highly shared sequence variants was considered likely to be a technical artifact of the sequencing pipeline. CMV serostatus was the only immune exposure information available for the cohort. A further reported finding was that TCR beta sequences accurately predicted the HLA-A and HLA-B alleles for most subjects in the first cohort. When HLA alleles, especially DR and DQ, strongly co-occurred, attributing TCR associations to individual alleles was difficult.

The cohort was made up of about 610 healthy bone marrow donors. All cohort members were sampled while nominally healthy, although unrecorded immune exposures were likely present. The donor was CMV seropositive and was included in the group of approximately 300 seropositive cohort members. Every donor gave a peripheral blood sample, and the peripheral blood mononuclear cells from that sample were used for TCR beta sequencing. Genomic DNA extraction from the blood cell samples was performed with the Qiagen DNeasy Blood Extraction Kit. Concerning this clone: It lacks a known antigen. No base-level quality is on record; no much larger clone is a single base apart.

Per the germline V gene, MNHNS is the CDR1 and SASEGT is the CDR2. Trimming removed 2 bases from V and 7 bases from J, leaving 12 bases between the germline ends. The CDR3 contains 14 residues, cysteine and phenylalanine counted. Here the CDR3 DNA is all that survives: 42 bases in frame from base 1. This clonotype originated in a man between 18 and 29 years old in good health and CMV-seropositive. The sequencing input was PBMCs. The V gene is TRBV6-1 and the J gene is TRBJ1-5; D gene: possibly TRBD1, on 6 matching bases. The CDR3 region: CASSESGGHQPQHF. The bases are TGTGCCAGCAGTGAATCTGGGGGACACCAGCCCCAGCATTTT.